A selection of T cell receptor beta chains follows, all from one sample in a study of shared clonotypes between healthy human individuals. The data were produced by immunoSEQ multiplex PCR, yet TCRdb's version contains in-frame clones alone and is incomplete. The sample holds roughly 500,000 clones, 79% seen once. Sequenced: PBMCs. These receptors were obtained from a woman aged 40 to 49 in good health. Some clones in this sample may be carry-over from other donors' samples. CDR3s include the opening cysteine and the closing phenylalanine or tryptophan. A D gene is named only where the DNA matches it firmly. Clone sizes are given selectively: once, few, many, or a class where the clone is expanded.

V: TRBV30; J: TRBJ2-7; size: once; D: TRBD2; DNA: TGTGCCTGGGCCTCCGGGACTAGGGTATCCGAGCAGTACTTC; CDR3: CAWASGTRVSEQYF
V: TRBV7-2; J: TRBJ1-1; size: -; D: -; DNA: TGTGCCAGCAGCTTACCGGGCGGGTACACTGAAGCTTTCTTT; CDR3: CASSLPGGYTEAFF
V: TRBV7-9; J: TRBJ2-5; size: -; D: -; DNA: TGTGCCAGCAGCTCAACAAACAGGGTAATGGAGACCCAGTACTTC; CDR3: CASSSTNRVMETQYF
V: TRBV4-2; J: TRBJ2-7; size: -; D: TRBD2; DNA: TGTGCCAGCAGCCAAGTGCCGGTGGGGACTAGCGGGATCTACGAGCAGTACTTC; CDR3: CASSQVPVGTSGIYEQYF
V: TRBV11-2; J: TRBJ1-1; size: once; D: TRBD1; DNA: TGTGCCAGCAGCTTACTTCGGACAGGGCAAGCTTTCTTT; CDR3: CASSLLRTGQAFF
V: TRBV30; J: TRBJ2-1; size: -; D: TRBD2; DNA: TGTGCCTGGAGTGGACTAGCGGGAGTTGATGAGCAGTTCTTC; CDR3: CAWSGLAGVDEQFF
V: TRBV30; J: TRBJ2-7; size: -; D: TRBD2; DNA: TGTGCCTGGAGTACCGGACTAGCGTCGGGGGAGCAGTACTTC; CDR3: CAWSTGLASGEQYF
V: TRBV5-1; J: TRBJ1-3; size: -; D: -; DNA: TGCGCCAGCCGCAGAAGGGGAGGGCAGATTCGAGGTAGGTCTGGAAACACCATATATTTT; CDR3: CASRRRGGQIRGRSGNTIYF
V: TRBV7-9; J: TRBJ2-7; size: -; D: -; DNA: TGTGCCAGCAGCTTCCCCGGGACACCTGCCTACGAGCAGTACTTC; CDR3: CASSFPGTPAYEQYF
V: TRBV30; J: TRBJ1-6; size: -; D: TRBD1; DNA: TGTGCCTGGAGTGTATCAGGGGGATATTCACCCCTCCACTTT; CDR3: CAWSVSGGYSPLHF
V: TRBV28; J: TRBJ1-5; size: once; D: -; DNA: TGTGCCAGCAGCCCCCGGCCCTTCGGCAATCAGCCCCAGCATTTT; CDR3: CASSPRPFGNQPQHF
V: TRBV28; J: TRBJ1-1; size: -; D: -; DNA: TGTGCCAGCAGCTTACGACAGGTAGGCACCGAAGCTTTCTTT; CDR3: CASSLRQVGTEAFF
V: TRBV5-4; J: TRBJ2-3; size: -; D: TRBD2; DNA: TGTGCCAGCAGCACAACTAGCGGGAGCTTAGATACGCAGTATTTT; CDR3: CASSTTSGSLDTQYF
V: TRBV9; J: TRBJ2-1; size: once; D: TRBD2; DNA: TGTGCCAGCAGCGTAAGCGGGGGGATTTCCTACAATGAGCAGTTCTTC; CDR3: CASSVSGGISYNEQFF
V: TRBV14; J: TRBJ2-1; size: many; D: -; DNA: TGTGCCAGCAGCCAAGTGGGGGTTGAGCAGTTCTTC; CDR3: CASSQVGVEQFF
V: TRBV4-1; J: TRBJ2-3; size: -; D: -; DNA: TGCGCCAGCAGCCAAGTTGAGACTAGGGTATCAGATACGCAGTATTTT; CDR3: CASSQVETRVSDTQYF
V: TRBV2; J: TRBJ2-1; size: -; D: TRBD2; DNA: TGTGCCAGCAGTGTTGGCGGGAGTGTCAATGAGCAGTTCTTC; CDR3: CASSVGGSVNEQFF
V: TRBV6-1; J: TRBJ2-3; size: -; D: TRBD1; DNA: TGTGCCAGCAGCCCGGGACAGAGCACAGATACGCAGTATTTT; CDR3: CASSPGQSTDTQYF
V: TRBV29-1; J: TRBJ1-1; size: few; D: -; DNA: TGCAGCGCCGAGGGACACTCGAACACTGAAGCTTTCTTT; CDR3: CSAEGHSNTEAFF
V: TRBV7-2; J: TRBJ2-1; size: -; D: TRBD2; DNA: TGTGCCAGCAGCTTAGTCCTAGCGGGAGGGCCCTCCCCCGCGTTCTTC; CDR3: CASSLVLAGGPSPAFF
V: TRBV7-8; J: TRBJ2-1; size: -; D: -; DNA: TGTGCCAGCAGCTTAGCGCTACCGGGAATGAGGTCCTACAATGAGCAGTTCTTC; CDR3: CASSLALPGMRSYNEQFF
V: TRBV19; J: TRBJ2-2; size: -; D: -; DNA: TGTGCCAGTAGTCCACAGGGTACCGGGGAGCTGTTTTTT; CDR3: CASSPQGTGELFF
V: TRBV2; J: TRBJ2-7; size: -; D: TRBD1; DNA: TGTGCCAGCAGTGATAGGGACAGGGGTATGTACGAGCAGTACTTC; CDR3: CASSDRDRGMYEQYF
V: TRBV7-9; J: TRBJ1-2; size: -; D: -; DNA: TGTGCCAGCAGGAAACTAGGGCTCAACTATGGCTACACCTTC; CDR3: CASRKLGLNYGYTF
V: TRBV5-1; J: TRBJ2-5; size: -; D: -; DNA: TGCGCCAGCAGCGGACCCGGGGGCCCCACTCAAGAGACCCAGTACTTC; CDR3: CASSGPGGPTQETQYF
V: TRBV10-2; J: TRBJ2-7; size: -; D: -; DNA: TGCGCCAGCAGCAAGGGGGTCTACGAGCAGTACTTC; CDR3: CASSKGVYEQYF
V: TRBV7-9; J: TRBJ2-7; size: medium-sized; D: -; DNA: TGTGCCAGCGGGAAAGGGGACATAGCCTACGAGCAGTACTTC; CDR3: CASGKGDIAYEQYF
V: TRBV28; J: TRBJ2-1; size: -; D: -; DNA: TGTGCCACCATCCCCCTTGGGAGCTACAATGAGCAGTTCTTC; CDR3: CATIPLGSYNEQFF
V: TRBV30; J: TRBJ2-7; size: -; D: -; DNA: TGTGCCTGGAGTGTACTAGATTACGAGCAGTACTTC; CDR3: CAWSVLDYEQYF
V: TRBV28; J: TRBJ1-3; size: -; D: -; DNA: TGTGCCAGCAGTTTTGCGGGGGGCTCTGGAAACACCATATATTTT; CDR3: CASSFAGGSGNTIYF
V: TRBV21-1; J: TRBJ1-5; size: -; D: -; DNA: TGTGCCAGCAGCCAAGTAGAGTATAGCAATCAGCCCCAGCATTTT; CDR3: CASSQVEYSNQPQHF
V: TRBV29-1; J: TRBJ1-2; size: -; D: TRBD1; DNA: TGCAGCGTTGACTGGACAGGAGACTACACCTTC; CDR3: CSVDWTGDYTF
V: TRBV7-9; J: TRBJ2-5; size: -; D: -; DNA: TGTGCCAGCAGCTTAGTCAGAGAGACCCAGTACTTC; CDR3: CASSLVRETQYF
V: TRBV7-9; J: TRBJ2-3; size: -; D: -; DNA: TGTGCCAGCAGCTTAAGGGTTGGAACTACGCTCCAAACAGATACGCAGTATTTT; CDR3: CASSLRVGTTLQTDTQYF
V: TRBV7-3; J: TRBJ2-6; size: -; D: -; DNA: TGTGCCAGCAGCTTAGGGCGGGGCTTTGGGGCCAACGTCCTGACTTTC; CDR3: CASSLGRGFGANVLTF
V: TRBV5-1; J: TRBJ1-6; size: -; D: TRBD1; DNA: TGCGCCAGCAGCTCCGGAGGGGGACAGGGGAAAAATTCACCCCTCCACTTT; CDR3: CASSSGGGQGKNSPLHF
V: TRBV6-1; J: TRBJ2-1; size: -; D: TRBD2; DNA: TGTGCCAGCAGTGAGCTAGCGGGAGGGGGGCACAATGAGCAGTTCTTC; CDR3: CASSELAGGGHNEQFF
V: TRBV7-9; J: TRBJ2-2; size: once; D: TRBD1; DNA: TGTGCCAGCAGAGATCTTCAGGGGGCTGTCACCGGGGAGCTGTTTTTT; CDR3: CASRDLQGAVTGELFF
V: TRBV18; J: TRBJ1-2; size: -; D: -; DNA: TGTGCCAGCTCACCACCACAGGAGTATGGCTACACCTTC; CDR3: CASSPPQEYGYTF
V: TRBV29-1; J: TRBJ1-1; size: once; D: TRBD1; DNA: TGCAGCGTTGAAGGGGGAACAGGGGGCTTCGGCACTGAAGCTTTCTTT; CDR3: CSVEGGTGGFGTEAFF
V: TRBV7-2; J: TRBJ2-5; size: once; D: -; DNA: TGTGCCAGCAGCCTAGGGGGTTCGGAAGAGACCCAGTACTTC; CDR3: CASSLGGSEETQYF
V: TRBV28; J: TRBJ1-5; size: -; D: -; DNA: TGTGCCAGCAGCCCCGGGGGGGTTTATAGCAATCAGCCCCAGCATTTT; CDR3: CASSPGGVYSNQPQHF
V: TRBV5-1; J: TRBJ1-1; size: -; D: -; DNA: TGCGCCAGCAGCTTGGTGGAGATGAACACTGAAGCTTTCTTT; CDR3: CASSLVEMNTEAFF
V: TRBV9; J: TRBJ1-2; size: -; D: TRBD1; DNA: TGTGCCAGCAGCTCAGGACAGGGGAACTATGGCTACACCTTC; CDR3: CASSSGQGNYGYTF
V: TRBV6-4; J: TRBJ1-3; size: -; D: TRBD1; DNA: TGTGCCAGCAGTGGTGGGACAGGCTCTGGAAACACCATATATTTT; CDR3: CASSGGTGSGNTIYF
V: TRBV27; J: TRBJ2-7; size: -; D: -; DNA: TGTGCCAGCAGTTTATCGGGGTACGAGCAGTACTTC; CDR3: CASSLSGYEQYF
V: TRBV5-8; J: TRBJ2-3; size: -; D: -; DNA: TGTGCCAGCAGCTTAGTGGGGACAGATACGCAGTATTTT; CDR3: CASSLVGTDTQYF
V: TRBV27; J: TRBJ1-5; size: -; D: -; DNA: TGTGCCAGCAGTTTATCGGGAATTAGCAATCAGCCCCAGCATTTT; CDR3: CASSLSGISNQPQHF
V: TRBV28; J: TRBJ1-5; size: -; D: TRBD1; DNA: TGTGCCAGCAGTTTGGCCGGGACAGGGCATCAGCCCCAGCATTTT; CDR3: CASSLAGTGHQPQHF
V: TRBV30; J: TRBJ2-5; size: -; D: -; DNA: TGTGCCTGGAGTGTAACTGAGACCCAGTACTTC; CDR3: CAWSVTETQYF
V: TRBV2; J: TRBJ2-1; size: -; D: -; DNA: TGTGCCAGCATCGCTTACAATGAGCAGTTCTTC; CDR3: CASIAYNEQFF
V: TRBV2; J: TRBJ2-1; size: -; D: -; DNA: TGTGCCAGCCGGAGGACCGACAATGAGCAGTTCTTC; CDR3: CASRRTDNEQFF
V: TRBV28; J: TRBJ2-1; size: -; D: TRBD2; DNA: TGTGCCAGCAGTTCTTTCCTGCTAGCGGGACGTTACAATGAGCAGTTCTTC; CDR3: CASSSFLLAGRYNEQFF
V: TRBV28; J: TRBJ2-7; size: -; D: TRBD1; DNA: TGTGCCAGCAGTTTGGGAGACAGGGAGATGAGTTACGAGCAGTACTTC; CDR3: CASSLGDREMSYEQYF
V: TRBV28; J: TRBJ1-5; size: once; D: -; DNA: TGTGCCAGCAGTAGGGGTTCGCCCCAGCATTTT; CDR3: CASSRGSPQHF